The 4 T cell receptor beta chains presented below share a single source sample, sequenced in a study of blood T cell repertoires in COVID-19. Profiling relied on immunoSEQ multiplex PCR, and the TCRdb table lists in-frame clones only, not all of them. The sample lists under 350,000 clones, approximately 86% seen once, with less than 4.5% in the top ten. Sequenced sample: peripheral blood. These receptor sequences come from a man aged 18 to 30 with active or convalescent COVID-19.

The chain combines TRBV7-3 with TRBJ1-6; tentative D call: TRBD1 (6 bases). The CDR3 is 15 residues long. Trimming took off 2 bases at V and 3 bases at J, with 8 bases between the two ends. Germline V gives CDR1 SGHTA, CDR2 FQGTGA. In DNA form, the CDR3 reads TGTGCCAGCAGCTTAGGACAGAACTATAATTCACCCCTCCACTTT. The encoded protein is CASSLGQNYNSPLHF.

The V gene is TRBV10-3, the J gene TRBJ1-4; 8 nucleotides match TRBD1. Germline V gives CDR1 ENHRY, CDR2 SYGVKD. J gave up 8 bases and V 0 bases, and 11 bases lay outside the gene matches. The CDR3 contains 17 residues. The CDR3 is CAISESVDGTGREKLFF. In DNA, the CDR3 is TGTGCCATCAGTGAGTCGGTAGACGGGACAGGCCGGGAAAAACTGTTTTTT.

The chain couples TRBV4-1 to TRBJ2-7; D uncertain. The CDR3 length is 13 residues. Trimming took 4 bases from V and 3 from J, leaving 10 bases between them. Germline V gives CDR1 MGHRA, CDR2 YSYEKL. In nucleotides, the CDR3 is TGCGCCAGCAGCCCCTCGCGTGGCTACGAGCAGTACTTC. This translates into CASSPSRGYEQYF.

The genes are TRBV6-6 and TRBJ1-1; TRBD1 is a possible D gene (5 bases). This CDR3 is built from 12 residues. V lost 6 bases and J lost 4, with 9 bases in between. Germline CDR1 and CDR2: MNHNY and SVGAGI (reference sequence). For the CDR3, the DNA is TGTGCCAGCAGCCTAAGGGGCACTGAAGCTTTCTTT. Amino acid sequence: CASSLRGTEAFF.